A single sample gave rise to the 17 T cell receptor beta chains below, sequenced in a study of CD8 T cells in Susac syndrome. Random hexamers primed reverse transcription of about 0.5 to 1 ug RNA. TCRdb re-derived calls from the immunoSEQ multiplex PCR reads in MiXCR, one entry per CDR3 protein. The repertoire holds 100,000 to 150,000 distinct CDR3 sequences, 93% seen once, with more than 0.25% in the top ten. Sequenced material: CD8+ T cells from PBMCs. These receptors all come from a human donor with multiple sclerosis.

The chain joins TRBV7-9 to TRBJ1-2, with a weak D call TRBD1 (5 bases). The CDR3 is 15 residues long. V lost 2 bases, J lost 8 bases, and 18 bases lay in between. CDR1 and CDR2 from the germline V gene are SEHNR and FQNEAQ (reference sequence). The CDR3 coding sequence is TGTGCCAGCAGCTTATCATCTGAGGGGTTACGCGGCTACACCTTC. This codes for CASSLSSEGLRGYTF.

This clonotype showed up just once. The CDR3 region has the DNA TGTGCCAGCAGCGGGACGGACAGGGGGCTGTACAATGAGCAGTTCTTC. This encodes CASSGTDRGLYNEQFF. This sequence joins TRBV7-9 and TRBJ2-1; TRBD1 matches at 11 bases. CDR1 is SEHNR, CDR2 FQNEAQ, per germline (reference sequence). J was trimmed by 4 bases and V by 5 bases; bases with no gene match: 7. This CDR3 has 16 amino acids. Full variable domain (rest looked up from reference TRBV7-9 and TRBJ2-1): DTGVSQNPRHKITKRGQNVTFRCDPISEHNRLYWYRQTLGQGPEFLTYFQNEAQLEKSRLLSDRFSAERPKGSFSTLEIQRTEQGDSAMYLCASSGTDRGLYNEQFFGPGTRLTVL.

The CDR3 here is CSVGLAGENEQFF. CDR3 in DNA: TGCAGCGTCGGACTAGCGGGAGAAAATGAGCAGTTCTTC. V is TRBV29-1 and J is TRBJ2-1; 13 bases map to TRBD2. CDR1 is SQVTM, CDR2 ANQGSEA, per germline. Trimming removed 6 bases from V and 7 bases from J; junction bases left unmatched: 3. This CDR3 has 13 amino acids.

The CDR3 loop reads CASSGGSTGAYNEQFF. CDR3 bases: TGTGCCAGCAGCGGGGGGTCGACGGGAGCCTACAATGAGCAGTTCTTC. The chain combines TRBV5-6 with TRBJ2-1; D may be TRBD2 (6 bases). The CDR3 has 16 amino acids. Germline V gene sequence: CDR1 SGHDT, CDR2 YYEEEE. The ends were cut back, 4 bases at V and 2 bases at J, with 16 bases in the middle.

The chain links TRBV30 to TRBJ2-7; 10 bases align to TRBD2. With V trimmed by 8 bases and J by 4 bases, 8 bases remained unmatched. Germline lookup yields CDR1 GTSNPN and CDR2 SVGIG (reference sequence). CDR3 length equals 13 residues. The CDR3 DNA is TGTGCCGGGACGGTAGCGGGGGGTTACGAGCAGTACTTC. Translation: CAGTVAGGYEQYF.

The genes are TRBV10-2 and TRBJ1-1; maybe TRBD1 (6 bases). V shed 6 bases and J shed 5 bases, with 16 bases lying between them. The CDR3 length is 14 residues. Germline loops: CDR1 WSHSY, CDR2 SAAADI. CDR3 DNA sequence: TGCGCCAGCAGCAGGGGCAATTCGAGGACTGAAGCTTTCTTT. As protein: CASSRGNSRTEAFF.

V gene TRBV11-2 combines with J gene TRBJ1-4; weak D call: TRBD1 (5 bases). CDR1 and CDR2 (germline): SGHAT, FQNNGV. The CDR3 has 15 residues. Trimming stripped 1 base from V and 8 bases from J, with 14 bases between. CDR3 protein: CASSLGGAPREKLFF. The CDR3 region has the DNA TGTGCCAGCAGCTTAGGAGGGGCACCGCGGGAAAAACTGTTTTTT.

The chain couples TRBV7-2 to TRBJ2-2, with 8 bases that match TRBD1. The germline V gene encodes CDR1 SGHTA and CDR2 FQGNSA. The J segment lost 3 bases and the V segment lost 5 bases, leaving 8 bases of the junction unmatched. The CDR3 runs 16 residues. The CDR3 sequence: CASSLRTGSYTGELFF. The CDR3, as DNA: TGTGCCAGCAGCCTCAGGACAGGGAGCTACACCGGGGAGCTGTTTTTT.

This chain connects TRBV7-2 to TRBJ1-2, with no clear D. CDR1 is SGHTA, CDR2 FQGNSA, per germline. The CDR3 totals 14 residues. V was cut by 0 bases and J by 4 bases, with 9 bases left in between. The CDR3 reads CASSLARSGYGYTF. In DNA, the CDR3 is TGTGCCAGCAGCTTAGCGCGGTCTGGCTATGGCTACACCTTC.

As DNA, the CDR3 is TGTGCCAGCAGCTACCAGGGGGTTCGAAATCAGCCCCAGCATTTT. Translating it yields CASSYQGVRNQPQHF. The V call is TRBV5-6, the J call TRBJ1-5; 7 nucleotides align to TRBD1. CDR1 is SGHDT, CDR2 YYEEEE, per germline. CDR3 length: 15 residues. V lost 3 bases, J lost 4 bases, and 7 bases stayed unmatched. The full variable domain, in which reference TRBV5-6 and TRBJ1-5 provide the parts outside the CDR3, is DAGVTQSPTHLIKTRGQQVTLRCSPKSGHDTVSWYQQALGQGPQFIFQYYEEEERQRGNFPDRFSGHQFPNYSSELNVNALLLGDSALYLCASSYQGVRNQPQHFGDGTRLSIL.

The chain employs TRBV29-1 and TRBJ1-1, with D hard to call. The ends were cut back, 3 bases at V and 2 bases at J, with 4 bases in the middle. The CDR3 has 11 amino acids. Germline V gene data show CDR1 as SQVTM and CDR2 as ANQGSEA. The CDR3 nucleotides read TGCAGCGTTGACGGAAACACTGAAGCTTTCTTT. Translating it yields CSVDGNTEAFF.

The chain couples TRBV29-1 to TRBJ2-5, with D perhaps given as TRBD1 or TRBD2 (7 bases each). V lost 8 bases to trimming and J lost 1 base, with 20 bases between them. This CDR3 comprises 15 residues. Germline values: CDR1 SQVTM, CDR2 ANQGSEA. This CDR3 is CSHPGGDSLQETQYF. The CDR3 bases are TGCAGCCACCCAGGGGGGGACAGCCTCCAAGAGACCCAGTACTTC.

The gene calls are TRBV19 and TRBJ2-7; 8 nucleotides agree with TRBD1. Germline V lookup: CDR1 LNHDA, CDR2 SQIVND (reference sequence). The CDR3 length is 15 residues. The V and J ends lost 1 base and 3 bases, in that order; junction bases with no gene match: 5. The CDR3 is CASSIGIGQGYEQYF. CDR3 coding DNA: TGTGCCAGTAGTATAGGGATTGGACAGGGCTACGAGCAGTACTTC.

The chain joins TRBV12-3 or TRBV12-4 to TRBJ2-3, with 8 bases identical to TRBD2. V was pared by 6 bases and J by 4 bases, with 3 bases of the junction left unmatched. The CDR3 length is 13 residues. In nucleotides, the CDR3 is TGTGCCAGCAGGGGACTAGTCGCAGATACGCAGTATTTT. It yields the protein CASRGLVADTQYF.

This clonotype was detected only once. V gene TRBV2 combines with J gene TRBJ2-2, with D perhaps TRBD1 or TRBD2 (5 bases each). The CDR3 spans 13 residues. CDR1 is SNHLY and CDR2 is FYNNEI in the germline V gene. V was cut by 3 bases and J by 6 bases, with 8 bases left in between. The CDR3 loop reads CASSDGASGELFF. The CDR3 DNA reads TGTGCCAGCAGTGACGGGGCATCCGGGGAGCTGTTTTTT. The full variable domain, in which reference TRBV2 and TRBJ2-2 provide the parts outside the CDR3, is EPEVTQTPSHQVTQMGQEVILRCVPISNHLYFYWYRQILGQKVEFLVSFYNNEISEKSEIFDDQFSVERPDGSNFTLKIRSTKLEDSAMYFCASSDGASGELFFGEGSRLTVL.

The rearrangement uses TRBV27 and TRBJ2-3; the D gene is possibly TRBD2 (6 bases). Trimming cost V 10 bases and J 6 bases, with 14 bases left between them. CDR1 MNHEY and CDR2 SMNVEV come from the germline V gene (reference sequence). The CDR3 is 12 amino acids. The CDR3: CATGRAGDTQYF. CDR3 nucleotides: TGTGCCACCGGGCGGGCGGGGGATACGCAGTATTTT.

This chain joins TRBV30 and TRBJ2-1; 9 nucleotides align to TRBD1. Germline lookup yields CDR1 GTSNPN and CDR2 SVGIG (reference sequence). The V and J ends lost 0 bases and 8 bases, in that order; junction bases with no gene match: 2. CDR3 length: 13 amino acids. The CDR3 nucleotides read TGTGCCTGGAGTGTAAGACAGGGGGATGAGCAGTTCTTC. Its translation: CAWSVRQGDEQFF.